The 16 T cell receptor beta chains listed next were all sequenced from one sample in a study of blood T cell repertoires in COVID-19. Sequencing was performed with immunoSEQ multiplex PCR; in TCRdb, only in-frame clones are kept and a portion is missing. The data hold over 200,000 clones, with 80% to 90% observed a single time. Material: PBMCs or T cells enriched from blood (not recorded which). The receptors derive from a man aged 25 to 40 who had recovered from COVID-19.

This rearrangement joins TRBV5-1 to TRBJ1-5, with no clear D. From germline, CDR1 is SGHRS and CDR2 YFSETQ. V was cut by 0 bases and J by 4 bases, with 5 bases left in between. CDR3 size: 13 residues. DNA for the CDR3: TGCGCCAGCAGCTTGGAACAGAATCAGCCCCAGCATTTT. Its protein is CASSLEQNQPQHF.

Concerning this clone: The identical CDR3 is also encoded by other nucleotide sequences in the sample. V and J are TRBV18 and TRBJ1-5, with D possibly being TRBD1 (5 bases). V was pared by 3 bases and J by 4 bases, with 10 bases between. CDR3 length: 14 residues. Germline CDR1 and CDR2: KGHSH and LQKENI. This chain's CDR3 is CASSPGQLNQPQHF. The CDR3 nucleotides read TGTGCCAGCTCACCGGGGCAGCTTAATCAGCCCCAGCATTTT. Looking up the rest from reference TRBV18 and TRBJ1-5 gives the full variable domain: NAGVMQNPRHLVRRRGQEARLRCSPMKGHSHVYWYRQLPEEGLKFMVYLQKENIIDESGMPKERFSAEFPKEGPSILRIQQVVRGDSAAYFCASSPGQLNQPQHFGDGTRLSIL.

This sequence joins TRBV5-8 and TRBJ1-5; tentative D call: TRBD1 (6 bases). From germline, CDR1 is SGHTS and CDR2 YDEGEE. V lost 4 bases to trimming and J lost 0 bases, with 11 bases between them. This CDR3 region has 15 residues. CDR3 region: CASSQGQSSNQPQHF. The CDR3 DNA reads TGTGCCAGCAGCCAAGGACAGAGTAGCAATCAGCCCCAGCATTTT.

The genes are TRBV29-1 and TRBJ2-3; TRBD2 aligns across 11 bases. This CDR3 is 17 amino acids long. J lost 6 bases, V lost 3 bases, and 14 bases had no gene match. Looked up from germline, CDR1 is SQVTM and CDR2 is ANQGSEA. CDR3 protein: CSVERAIAGGLLDTQYF. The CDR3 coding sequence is TGCAGCGTTGAGCGGGCCATAGCGGGGGGGCTGTTGGATACGCAGTATTTT.

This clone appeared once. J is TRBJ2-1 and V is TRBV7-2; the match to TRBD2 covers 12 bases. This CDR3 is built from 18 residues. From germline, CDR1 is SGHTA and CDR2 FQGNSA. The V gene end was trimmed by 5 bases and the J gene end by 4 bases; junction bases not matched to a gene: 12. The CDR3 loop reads CASSPGSSSGRAYNEQFF. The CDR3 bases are TGTGCCAGCAGCCCCGGATCCTCTAGCGGGAGGGCTTACAATGAGCAGTTCTTC.

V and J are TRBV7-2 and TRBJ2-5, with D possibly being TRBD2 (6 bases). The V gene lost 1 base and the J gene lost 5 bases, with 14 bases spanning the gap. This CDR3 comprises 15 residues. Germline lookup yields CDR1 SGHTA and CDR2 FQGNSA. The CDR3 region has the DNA TGTGCCAGCAGCTTAGAGGGCGCCCGGGGGGAGACCCAGTACTTC. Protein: CASSLEGARGETQYF.

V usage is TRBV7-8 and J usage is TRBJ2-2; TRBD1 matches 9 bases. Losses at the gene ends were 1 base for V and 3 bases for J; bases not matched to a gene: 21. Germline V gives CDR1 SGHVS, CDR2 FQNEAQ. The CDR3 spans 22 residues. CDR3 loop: CASSLVDRGIGLLRGYTGELFF. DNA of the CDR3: TGTGCCAGCAGCTTAGTAGACAGGGGGATCGGGTTGTTGCGGGGGTACACCGGGGAGCTGTTTTTT.

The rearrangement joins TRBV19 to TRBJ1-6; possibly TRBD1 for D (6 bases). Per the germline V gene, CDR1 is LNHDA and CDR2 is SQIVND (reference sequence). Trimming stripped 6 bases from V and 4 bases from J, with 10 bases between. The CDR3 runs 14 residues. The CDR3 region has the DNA TGTGCCAGTAGGAGGACAGATTATAATTCACCCCTCCACTTT. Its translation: CASRRTDYNSPLHF.

The CDR3 bases are TGTGCCAGCAGTTACTCTTTATCTGGGGCCAACGTCCTGACTTTC. Its translation: CASSYSLSGANVLTF. The chain uses TRBV6-5 and TRBJ2-6; D gene uncertain. The CDR3 totals 15 residues. V shed 0 bases and J shed 1 base, with 4 bases lying between them. Germline V gene sequence: CDR1 MNHEY, CDR2 SVGAGI.

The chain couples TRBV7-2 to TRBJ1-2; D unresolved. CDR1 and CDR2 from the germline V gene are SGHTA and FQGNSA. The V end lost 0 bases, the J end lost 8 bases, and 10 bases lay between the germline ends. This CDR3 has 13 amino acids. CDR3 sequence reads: CASSLARELGYTF. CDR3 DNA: TGTGCCAGCAGCTTAGCTCGGGAGCTCGGCTACACCTTC.

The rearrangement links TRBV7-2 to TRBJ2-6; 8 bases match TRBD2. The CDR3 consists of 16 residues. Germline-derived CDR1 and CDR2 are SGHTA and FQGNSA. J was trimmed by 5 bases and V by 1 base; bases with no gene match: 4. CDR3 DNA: TGTGCCAGCAGCTTAGTAGGCGGGAGGTGGGCCAACGTCCTGACTTTC. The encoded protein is CASSLVGGRWANVLTF.

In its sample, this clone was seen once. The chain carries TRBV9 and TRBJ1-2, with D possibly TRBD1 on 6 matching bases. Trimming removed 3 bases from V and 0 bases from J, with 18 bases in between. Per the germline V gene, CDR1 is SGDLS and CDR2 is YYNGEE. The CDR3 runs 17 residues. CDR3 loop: CASSANPTGKANYGYTF. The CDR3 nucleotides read TGTGCCAGCAGCGCAAATCCAACAGGGAAAGCTAACTATGGCTACACCTTC.

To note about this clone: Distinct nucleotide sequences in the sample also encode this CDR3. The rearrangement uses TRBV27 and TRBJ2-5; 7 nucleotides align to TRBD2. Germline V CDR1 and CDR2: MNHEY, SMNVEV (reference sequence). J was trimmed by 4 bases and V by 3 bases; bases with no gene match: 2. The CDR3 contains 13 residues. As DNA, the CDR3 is TGTGCCAGCAGTTTCCGCGGGAGAGAGACCCAGTACTTC. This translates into CASSFRGRETQYF.

The CDR3 reads CASSYSGTGDSPLHF. In nucleotides, the CDR3 is TGTGCCAGCAGCTACTCCGGCACAGGGGATTCACCCCTCCACTTT. The rearrangement joins TRBV9 to TRBJ1-6; 7 positions match TRBD1. There are 15 residues in the CDR3. The J segment lost 8 bases and the V segment lost 4 bases, leaving 9 bases of the junction unmatched. Germline V gene lookup returns CDR1 SGDLS and CDR2 YYNGEE.

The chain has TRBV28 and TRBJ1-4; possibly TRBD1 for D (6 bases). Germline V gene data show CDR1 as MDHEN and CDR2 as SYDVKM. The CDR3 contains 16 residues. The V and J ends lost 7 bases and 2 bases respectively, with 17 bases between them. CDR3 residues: CASIIGGALTNEKLFF. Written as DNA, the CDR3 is TGTGCCAGCATCATAGGGGGGGCGCTTACTAATGAAAAACTGTTTTTT.

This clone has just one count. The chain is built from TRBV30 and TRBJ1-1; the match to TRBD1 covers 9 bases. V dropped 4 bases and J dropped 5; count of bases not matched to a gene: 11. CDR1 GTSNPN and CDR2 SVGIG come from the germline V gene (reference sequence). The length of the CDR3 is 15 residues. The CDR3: CAWTTGGKGETEAFF. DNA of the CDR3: TGTGCCTGGACCACAGGGGGCAAGGGGGAGACTGAAGCTTTCTTT.